This T cell receptor beta chain was identified during a study of CD8 T cells in ankylosing spondylitis. The CDR3 loop spans 18 amino acids. Germline V gene lookup returns CDR1 SGHKS and CDR2 YYEKEE (reference sequence). The junction had 15 bases not matched to a gene; V was cut back by 3 bases and J by 6 bases. Study-wide results and caveats: Typical of ankylosing spondylitis blood, it appeared, was a TCR beta motif of under 10 highly homologous variants. CD8+ disease-linked clones were present at relatively low frequencies in blood. As reported, disease-linked clones showed significant enrichment in matched ankylosing spondylitis synovial fluid.

The table lists this clonotype with a few counts. The target antigen is unknown. As the method for making TCR beta libraries, quantitative 5'-RACE with molecular barcodes was used. TCRdb redid the calling of the 5' RACE reads with MiXCR, one entry per CDR3 protein. The sample shows 350,000 or so distinct CDR3 sequences, around 7.6% of them seen only once. The chain employs TRBV5-5 and TRBJ2-5, with 12 bases aligning to TRBD2. This sequence originates from a male donor with ankylosing spondylitis. The specimen was blood, either unsorted or a sorted T cell fraction (not recorded which). The CDR3 loop is CASSSTSGSPPPPKTQYF. In DNA, the CDR3 is TGTGCCAGCAGCTCGACTAGCGGGAGCCCCCCCCCGCCAAAGACCCAGTACTTC.